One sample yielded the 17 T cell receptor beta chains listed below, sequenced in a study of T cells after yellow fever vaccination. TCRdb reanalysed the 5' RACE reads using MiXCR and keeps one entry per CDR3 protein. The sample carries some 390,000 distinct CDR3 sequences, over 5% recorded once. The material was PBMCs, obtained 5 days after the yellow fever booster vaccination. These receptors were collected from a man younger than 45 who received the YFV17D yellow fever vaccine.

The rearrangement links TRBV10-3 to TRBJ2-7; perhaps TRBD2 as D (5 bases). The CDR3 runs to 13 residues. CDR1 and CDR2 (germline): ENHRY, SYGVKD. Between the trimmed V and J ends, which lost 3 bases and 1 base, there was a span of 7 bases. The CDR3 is CAISDRGSYEQYF. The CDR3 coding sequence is TGTGCCATCAGTGACAGAGGGTCCTACGAGCAGTACTTC.

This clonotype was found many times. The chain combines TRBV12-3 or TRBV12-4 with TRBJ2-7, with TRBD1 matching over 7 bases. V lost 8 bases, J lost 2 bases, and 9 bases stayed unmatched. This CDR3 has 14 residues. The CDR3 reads CASGPGTVTYEQYF. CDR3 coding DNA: TGTGCCAGCGGCCCCGGGACAGTTACCTACGAGCAGTACTTC.

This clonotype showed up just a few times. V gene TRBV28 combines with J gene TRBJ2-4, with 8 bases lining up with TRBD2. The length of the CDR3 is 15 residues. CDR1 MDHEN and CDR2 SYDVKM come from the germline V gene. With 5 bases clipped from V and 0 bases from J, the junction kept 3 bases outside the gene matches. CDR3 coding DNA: TGTGCCAGCAGTCCAGCGGGAGTAGCCAAAAACATTCAGTACTTC. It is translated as CASSPAGVAKNIQYF.

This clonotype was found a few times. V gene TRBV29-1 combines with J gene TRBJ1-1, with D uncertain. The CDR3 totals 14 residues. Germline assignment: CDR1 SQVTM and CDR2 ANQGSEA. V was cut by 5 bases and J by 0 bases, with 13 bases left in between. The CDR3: CSVRAGTVNTEAFF. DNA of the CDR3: TGCAGCGTTCGGGCGGGAACGGTGAACACTGAAGCTTTCTTT.

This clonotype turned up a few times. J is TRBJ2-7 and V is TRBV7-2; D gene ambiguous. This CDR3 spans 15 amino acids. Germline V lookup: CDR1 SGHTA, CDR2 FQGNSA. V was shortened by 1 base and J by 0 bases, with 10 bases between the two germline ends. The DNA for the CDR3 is TGTGCCAGCAGCTTAGGGCCTCGTCACTCCTACGAGCAGTACTTC. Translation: CASSLGPRHSYEQYF.

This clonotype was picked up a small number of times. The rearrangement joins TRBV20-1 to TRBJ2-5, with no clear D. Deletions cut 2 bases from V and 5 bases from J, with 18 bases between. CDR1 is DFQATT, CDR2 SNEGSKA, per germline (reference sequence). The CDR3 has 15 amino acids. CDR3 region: CSARPAGGSRETQYF. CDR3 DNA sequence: TGCAGTGCTAGACCGGCCGGTGGTTCACGGGAGACCCAGTACTTC.

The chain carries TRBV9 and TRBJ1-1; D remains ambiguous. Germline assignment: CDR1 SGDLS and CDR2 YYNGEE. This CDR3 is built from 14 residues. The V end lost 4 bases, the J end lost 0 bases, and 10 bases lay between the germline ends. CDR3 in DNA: TGTGCCAGCAGCCCACCCCTTATGAACACTGAAGCTTTCTTT. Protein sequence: CASSPPLMNTEAFF.

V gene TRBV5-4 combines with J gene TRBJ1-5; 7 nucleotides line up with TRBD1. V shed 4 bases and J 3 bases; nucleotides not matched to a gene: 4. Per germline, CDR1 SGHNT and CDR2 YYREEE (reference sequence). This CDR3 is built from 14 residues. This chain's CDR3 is CASSIQGTNQPQHF. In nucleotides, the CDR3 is TGTGCCAGCAGCATACAGGGGACCAATCAGCCCCAGCATTTT.

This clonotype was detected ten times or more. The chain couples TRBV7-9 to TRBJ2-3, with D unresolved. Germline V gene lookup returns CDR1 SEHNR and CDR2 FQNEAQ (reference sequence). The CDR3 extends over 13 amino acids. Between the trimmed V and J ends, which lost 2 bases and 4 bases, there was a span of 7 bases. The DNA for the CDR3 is TGTGCCAGCAGCTTAATGAGGTCAGATACGCAGTATTTT. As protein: CASSLMRSDTQYF.

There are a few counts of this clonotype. The CDR3 sequence is CASSPQGQTAKNIQYF. CDR3 coding DNA: TGTGCCAGCTCACCCCAGGGACAGACAGCCAAAAACATTCAGTACTTC. This chain links TRBV18 with TRBJ2-4, with TRBD1 matching over 7 bases. Germline assignment: CDR1 KGHSH and CDR2 LQKENI. V trimming: 3 bases; J trimming: 0 bases; junction bases outside the gene matches: 5. CDR3 length: 16 amino acids.

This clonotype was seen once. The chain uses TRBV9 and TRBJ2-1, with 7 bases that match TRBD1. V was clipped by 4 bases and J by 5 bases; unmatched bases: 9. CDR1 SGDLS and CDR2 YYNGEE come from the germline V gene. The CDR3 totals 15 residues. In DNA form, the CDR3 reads TGTGCCAGCAGCCCCGAGGGGGCCCGGGACAATGAGCAGTTCTTC. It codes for CASSPEGARDNEQFF.

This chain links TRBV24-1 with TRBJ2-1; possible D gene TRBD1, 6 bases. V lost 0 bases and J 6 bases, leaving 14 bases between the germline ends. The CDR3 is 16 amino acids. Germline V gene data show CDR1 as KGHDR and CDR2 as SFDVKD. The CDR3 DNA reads TGTGCCACCAGTGATTTGGGGCAGGGGTTCGGCAATGAGCAGTTCTTC. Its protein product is CATSDLGQGFGNEQFF.

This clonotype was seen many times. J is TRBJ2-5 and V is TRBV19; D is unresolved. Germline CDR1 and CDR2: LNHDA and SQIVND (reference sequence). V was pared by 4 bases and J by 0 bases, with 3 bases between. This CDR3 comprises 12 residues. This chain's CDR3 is CASSTNQETQYF. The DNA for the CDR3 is TGTGCCAGTAGTACCAACCAAGAGACCCAGTACTTC.

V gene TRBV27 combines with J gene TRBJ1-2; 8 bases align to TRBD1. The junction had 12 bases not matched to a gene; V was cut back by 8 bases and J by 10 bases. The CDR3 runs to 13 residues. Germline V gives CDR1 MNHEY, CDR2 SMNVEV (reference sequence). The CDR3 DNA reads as TGTGCCAGCGGATCAGGACAGGGTCTTCCCTACACCTTC. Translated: CASGSGQGLPYTF.

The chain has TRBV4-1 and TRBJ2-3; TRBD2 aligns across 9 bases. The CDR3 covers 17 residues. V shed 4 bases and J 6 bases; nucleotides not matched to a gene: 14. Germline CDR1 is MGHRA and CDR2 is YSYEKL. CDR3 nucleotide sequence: TGCGCCAGCAGCCCAGGTGGCGTCAGGACTAGCGTGGATACGCAGTATTTT. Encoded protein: CASSPGGVRTSVDTQYF.

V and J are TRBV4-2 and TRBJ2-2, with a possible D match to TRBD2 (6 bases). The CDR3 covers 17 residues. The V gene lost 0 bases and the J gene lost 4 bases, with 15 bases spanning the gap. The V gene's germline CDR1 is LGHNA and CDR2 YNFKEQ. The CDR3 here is CASSQESERAFTGELFF. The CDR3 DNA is TGTGCCAGCAGCCAAGAGTCGGAGCGGGCCTTCACCGGGGAGCTGTTTTTT.

The CDR3 here is CSASGGPGQGSYEQYF. The CDR3 DNA reads TGCAGTGCTAGCGGTGGACCGGGACAGGGGAGCTACGAGCAGTACTTC. This rearrangement joins TRBV20-1 to TRBJ2-7; 10 bases map to TRBD1. This CDR3 spans 16 amino acids. V trimming: 3 bases; J trimming: 3 bases; junction bases outside the gene matches: 11. Germline V gene lookup returns CDR1 DFQATT and CDR2 SNEGSKA (reference sequence).